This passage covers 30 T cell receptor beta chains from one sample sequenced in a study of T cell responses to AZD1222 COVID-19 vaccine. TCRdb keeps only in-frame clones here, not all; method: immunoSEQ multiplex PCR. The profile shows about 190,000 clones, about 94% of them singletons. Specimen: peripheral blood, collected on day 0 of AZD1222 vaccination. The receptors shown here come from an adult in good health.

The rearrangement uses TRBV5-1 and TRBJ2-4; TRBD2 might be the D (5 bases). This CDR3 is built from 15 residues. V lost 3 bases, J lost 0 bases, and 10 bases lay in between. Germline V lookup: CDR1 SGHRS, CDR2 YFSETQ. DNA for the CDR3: TGCGCCAGCAGCTACCGTCGGGAAGCCAAAAACATTCAGTACTTC. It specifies CASSYRREAKNIQYF.

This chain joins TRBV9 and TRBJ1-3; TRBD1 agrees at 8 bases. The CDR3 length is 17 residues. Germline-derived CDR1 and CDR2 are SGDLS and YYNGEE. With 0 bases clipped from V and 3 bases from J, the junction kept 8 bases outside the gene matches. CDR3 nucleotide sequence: TGTGCCAGCAGCGTAGGCCTAAGGACAGGGTATGGAAACACCATATATTTT. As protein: CASSVGLRTGYGNTIYF.

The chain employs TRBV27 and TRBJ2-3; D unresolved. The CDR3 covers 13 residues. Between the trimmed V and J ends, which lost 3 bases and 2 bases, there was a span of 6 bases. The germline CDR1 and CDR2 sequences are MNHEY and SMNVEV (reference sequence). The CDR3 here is CASSFRNTDTQYF. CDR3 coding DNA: TGTGCCAGCAGTTTCCGGAACACAGATACGCAGTATTTT.

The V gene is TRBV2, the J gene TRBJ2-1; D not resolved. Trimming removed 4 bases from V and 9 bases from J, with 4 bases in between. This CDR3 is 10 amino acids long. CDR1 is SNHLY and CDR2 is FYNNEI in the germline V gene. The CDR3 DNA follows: TGTGCCAGCAGTGTTTTTGAGCAGTTCTTC. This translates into CASSVFEQFF.

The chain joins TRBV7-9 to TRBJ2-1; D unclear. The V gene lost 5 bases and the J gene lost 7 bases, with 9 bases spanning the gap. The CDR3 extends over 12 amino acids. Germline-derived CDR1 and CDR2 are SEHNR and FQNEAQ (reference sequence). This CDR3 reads CASSAFLNEQFF. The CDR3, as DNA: TGTGCCAGCAGCGCTTTCCTAAATGAGCAGTTCTTC.

Written as DNA, the CDR3 is TGTGCCAGTAGTCTCGAACAGGGGCGGGCTTACTATGGCTACACCTTC. Translation gives CASSLEQGRAYYGYTF. This sequence joins TRBV19 and TRBJ1-2, with 7 bases aligning to TRBD1. The length of the CDR3 is 16 residues. The germline gives CDR1 LNHDA, CDR2 SQIVND (reference sequence). Losses at the gene ends were 5 bases for V and 3 bases for J; bases not matched to a gene: 12.

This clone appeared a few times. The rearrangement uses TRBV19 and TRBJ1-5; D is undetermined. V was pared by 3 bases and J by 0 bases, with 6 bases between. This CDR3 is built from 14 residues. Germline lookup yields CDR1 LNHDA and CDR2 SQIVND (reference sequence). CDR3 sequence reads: CASSMTVSNQPQHF. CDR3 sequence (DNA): TGTGCCAGTAGTATGACGGTTAGCAATCAGCCCCAGCATTTT.

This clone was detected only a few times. The CDR3: CASSFASTYEQYF. CDR3 bases: TGTGCCAGCAGCTTTGCCAGTACCTACGAGCAGTACTTC. The chain couples TRBV7-9 to TRBJ2-7, with D unclear. V shed 3 bases and J shed 2 bases, with 8 bases lying between them. CDR3 length equals 13 residues. Germline-derived CDR1 and CDR2 are SEHNR and FQNEAQ (reference sequence).

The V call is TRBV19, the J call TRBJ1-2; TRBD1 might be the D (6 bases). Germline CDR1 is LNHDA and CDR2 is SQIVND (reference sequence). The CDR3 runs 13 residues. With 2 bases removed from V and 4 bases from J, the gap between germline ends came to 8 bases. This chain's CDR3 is CASSIKGGYGYTF. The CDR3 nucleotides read TGTGCCAGTAGTATAAAAGGGGGCTATGGCTACACCTTC.

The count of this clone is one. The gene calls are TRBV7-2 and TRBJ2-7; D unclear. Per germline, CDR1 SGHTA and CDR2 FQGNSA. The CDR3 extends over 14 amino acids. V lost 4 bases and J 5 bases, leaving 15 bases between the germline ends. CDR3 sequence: CASSYLGVIHEQYF. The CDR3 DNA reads TGTGCCAGCAGCTATTTAGGAGTTATCCACGAGCAGTACTTC.

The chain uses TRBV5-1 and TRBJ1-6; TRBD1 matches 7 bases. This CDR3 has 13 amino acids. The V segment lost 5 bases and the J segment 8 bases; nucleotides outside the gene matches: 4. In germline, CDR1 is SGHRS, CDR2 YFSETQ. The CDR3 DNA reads TGCGCCAGCAGTGACAGGGTTGATTCACCCCTCCACTTT. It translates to CASSDRVDSPLHF.

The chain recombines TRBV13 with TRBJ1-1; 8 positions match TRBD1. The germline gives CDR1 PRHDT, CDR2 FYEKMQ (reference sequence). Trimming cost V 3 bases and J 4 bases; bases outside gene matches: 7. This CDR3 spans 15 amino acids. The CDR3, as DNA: TGTGCCAGCAGCTTGGCCCAGGGGGCGACCACTGAAGCTTTCTTT. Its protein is CASSLAQGATTEAFF.

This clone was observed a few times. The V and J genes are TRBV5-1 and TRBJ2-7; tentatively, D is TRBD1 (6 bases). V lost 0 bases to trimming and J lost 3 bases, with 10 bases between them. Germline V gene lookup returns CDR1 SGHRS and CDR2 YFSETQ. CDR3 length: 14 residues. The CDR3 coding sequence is TGCGCCAGCAGCTTGGATGGGGGCCTCTACGAGCAGTACTTC. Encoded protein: CASSLDGGLYEQYF.

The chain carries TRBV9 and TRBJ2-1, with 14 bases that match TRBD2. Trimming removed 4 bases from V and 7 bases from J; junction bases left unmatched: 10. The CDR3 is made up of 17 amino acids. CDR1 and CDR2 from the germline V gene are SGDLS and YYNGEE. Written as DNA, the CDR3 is TGTGCCAGCAGCCCCAGGCCCGGGACTAGCGGGAGTAATGAGCAGTTCTTC. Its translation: CASSPRPGTSGSNEQFF. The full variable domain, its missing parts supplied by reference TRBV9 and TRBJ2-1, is DSGVTQTPKHLITATGQRVTLRCSPRSGDLSVYWYQQSLDQGLQFLIQYYNGEERAKGNILERFSAQQFPDLHSELNLSSLELGDSALYFCASSPRPGTSGSNEQFFGPGTRLTVL.

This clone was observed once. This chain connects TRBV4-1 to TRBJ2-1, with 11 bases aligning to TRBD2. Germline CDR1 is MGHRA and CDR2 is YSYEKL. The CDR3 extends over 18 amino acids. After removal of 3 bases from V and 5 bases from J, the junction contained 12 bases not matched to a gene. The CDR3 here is CASSQTTSGTFWDNEQFF. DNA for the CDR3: TGCGCCAGCAGCCAGACGACTAGCGGGACCTTCTGGGACAATGAGCAGTTCTTC.

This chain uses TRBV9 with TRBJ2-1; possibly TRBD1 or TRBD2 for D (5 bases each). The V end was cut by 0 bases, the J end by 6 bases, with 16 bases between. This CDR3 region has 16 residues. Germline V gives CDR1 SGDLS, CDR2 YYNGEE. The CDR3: CASSVDGDDYLNEQFF. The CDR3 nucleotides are TGTGCCAGCAGCGTAGATGGGGACGATTATCTCAATGAGCAGTTCTTC.

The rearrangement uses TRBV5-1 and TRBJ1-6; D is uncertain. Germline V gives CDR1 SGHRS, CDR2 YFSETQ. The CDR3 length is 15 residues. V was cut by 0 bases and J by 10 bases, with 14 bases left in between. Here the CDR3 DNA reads TGCGCCAGCAGCTTGGTATCGGGAGGTGGCTCACCCCTCCACTTT. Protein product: CASSLVSGGGSPLHF.

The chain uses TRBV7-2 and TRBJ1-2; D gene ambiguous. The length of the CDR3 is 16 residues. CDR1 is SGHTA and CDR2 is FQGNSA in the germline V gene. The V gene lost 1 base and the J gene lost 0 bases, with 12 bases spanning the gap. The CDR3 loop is CASSLGAKEANYGYTF. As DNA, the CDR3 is TGTGCCAGCAGCTTAGGGGCGAAGGAAGCTAACTATGGCTACACCTTC. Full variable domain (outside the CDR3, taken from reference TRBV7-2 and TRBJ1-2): GAGVSQSPSNKVTEKGKDVELRCDPISGHTALYWYRQSLGQGLEFLIYFQGNSAPDKSGLPSDRFSAERTGGSVSTLTIQRTQQEDSAVYLCASSLGAKEANYGYTFGSGTRLTVV.

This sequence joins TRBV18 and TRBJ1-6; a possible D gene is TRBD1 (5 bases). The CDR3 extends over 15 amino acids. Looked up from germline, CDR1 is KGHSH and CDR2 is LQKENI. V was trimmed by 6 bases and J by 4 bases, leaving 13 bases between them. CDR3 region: CASSPAGRYNSPLHF. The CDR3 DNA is TGTGCCAGCTCCCCCGCAGGGCGATATAATTCACCCCTCCACTTT.

CDR3 region: CASSYTDPSYEQYF. The DNA for the CDR3 is TGTGCCAGCAGTTACACCGACCCTTCCTACGAGCAGTACTTC. The chain has TRBV6-5 and TRBJ2-7; D is unresolved. V dropped 2 bases and J dropped 1 base, with 9 bases sitting between them. The germline V gene has CDR1 MNHEY and CDR2 SVGAGI. The CDR3 totals 14 residues.

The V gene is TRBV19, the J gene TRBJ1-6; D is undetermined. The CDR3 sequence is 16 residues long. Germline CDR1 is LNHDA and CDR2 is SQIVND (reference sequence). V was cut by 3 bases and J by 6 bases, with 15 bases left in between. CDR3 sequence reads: CASSILAAFPNSPLHF. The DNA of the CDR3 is TGTGCCAGTAGTATTCTGGCAGCCTTCCCTAATTCACCCCTCCACTTT.

The CDR3 spells CASSYDEYEQYF. For the CDR3, the DNA is TGTGCCAGCAGTTACGACGAGTACGAGCAGTACTTC. V usage is TRBV6-5 and J usage is TRBJ2-7; D gene unclear. The CDR3 is 12 residues long. Per germline, CDR1 MNHEY and CDR2 SVGAGI. V lost 2 bases to trimming and J lost 4 bases, with 6 bases between them.

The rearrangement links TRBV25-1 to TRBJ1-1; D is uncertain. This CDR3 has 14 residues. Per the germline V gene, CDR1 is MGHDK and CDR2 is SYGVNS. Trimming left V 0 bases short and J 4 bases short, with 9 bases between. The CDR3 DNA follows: TGTGCCAGCAGTGAATATAAGGGAACCACTGAAGCTTTCTTT. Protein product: CASSEYKGTTEAFF.

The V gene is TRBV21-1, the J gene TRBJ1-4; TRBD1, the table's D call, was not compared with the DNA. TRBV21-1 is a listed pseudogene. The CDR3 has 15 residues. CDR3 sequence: CASSKGTGANEKLFF. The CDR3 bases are TGTGCCAGCAGCAAAGGGACAGGGGCTAATGAAAAACTGTTTTTT.

CDR3 protein: CAWSVIGNTGELFF. CDR3 coding DNA: TGTGCCTGGAGTGTAATAGGAAACACCGGGGAGCTGTTTTTT. The chain links TRBV30 to TRBJ2-2; D is uncertain. This CDR3 contains 14 residues. Germline CDR1 and CDR2: GTSNPN and SVGIG (reference sequence). Between the trimmed V and J ends, which lost 0 bases and 2 bases, there was a span of 7 bases.

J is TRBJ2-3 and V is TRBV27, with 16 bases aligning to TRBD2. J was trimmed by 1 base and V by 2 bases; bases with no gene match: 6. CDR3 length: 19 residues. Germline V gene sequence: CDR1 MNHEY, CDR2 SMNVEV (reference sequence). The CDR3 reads CASSLMGLAGGGGTDTQYF. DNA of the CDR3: TGTGCCAGCAGTTTAATGGGACTAGCGGGAGGGGGCGGCACAGATACGCAGTATTTT.

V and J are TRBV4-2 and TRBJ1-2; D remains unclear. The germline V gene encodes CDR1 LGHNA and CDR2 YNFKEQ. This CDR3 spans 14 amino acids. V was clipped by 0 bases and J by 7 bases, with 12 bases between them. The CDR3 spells CASSQDISGPGYTF. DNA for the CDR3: TGTGCCAGCAGCCAAGATATCTCCGGCCCTGGCTACACCTTC.

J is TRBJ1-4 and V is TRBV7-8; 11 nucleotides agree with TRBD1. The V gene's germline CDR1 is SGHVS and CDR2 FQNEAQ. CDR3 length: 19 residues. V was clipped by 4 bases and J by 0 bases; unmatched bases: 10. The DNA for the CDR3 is TGTGCCAGCAGCTCACATGGACAGGGGGCTTTATCAACTAATGAAAAACTGTTTTTT. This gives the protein CASSSHGQGALSTNEKLFF.

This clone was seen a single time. The DNA for the CDR3 is TGTGCCAGTAGTAAGGACGAGTACTACGAGCAGTACTTC. Its translation is CASSKDEYYEQYF. The V call is TRBV19, the J call TRBJ2-7; no reliable D call. This CDR3 contains 13 residues. Deletions cut 4 bases from V and 3 bases from J, with 10 bases between. Germline V CDR1 and CDR2: LNHDA, SQIVND (reference sequence).

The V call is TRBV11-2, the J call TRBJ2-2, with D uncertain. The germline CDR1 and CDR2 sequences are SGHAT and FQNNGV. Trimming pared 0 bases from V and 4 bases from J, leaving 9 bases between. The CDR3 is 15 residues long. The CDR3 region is CASSLDSGSTGELFF. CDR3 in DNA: TGTGCCAGCAGCTTAGATTCGGGCAGCACCGGGGAGCTGTTTTTT. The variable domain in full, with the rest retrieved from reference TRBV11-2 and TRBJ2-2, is EAGVAQSPRYKIIEKRQSVAFWCNPISGHATLYWYQQILGQGPKLLIQFQNNGVVDDSQLPKDRFSAERLKGVDSTLKIQPAKLEDSAVYLCASSLDSGSTGELFFGEGSRLTVL.